This section outlines one T cell receptor beta chain sequence together with its context. Its recognized antigen is unknown. The record has no base qualities; no much larger clone is one base away. The CDR3, cysteine through phenylalanine, is 15 amino acids long. The entry retains the CDR3 DNA only, 45 bases that are in frame from base 1. V drops 0 bases and J drops 10 bases, leaving 14 bases in between. Per the germline V gene, SGHRS is the CDR1 and YFSETQ is the CDR2. Ficoll-Paque density gradient centrifugation was the method used to isolate PBMCs. The data were obtained in a study of T-cell memory formation after mild COVID-19 (dated by TCRdb to the early 2020s). With regard to the full study: TCR sequence clusters from the two donors were found to be largely donor specific. In a couple of donors, T-cell clones that expanded and contracted after mild COVID-19 were tracked by sequencing TCRalpha and TCRbeta repertoires over time. The cohort was made up of two young adult volunteers, one female and one male, who were previously healthy.

The listed sequencing device is Illumina NovaSeq 6000. TCRalpha and TCRbeta cDNA libraries were constructed by 5'RACE with constant-segment primers, with sample barcodes and unique molecular identifiers being introduced. RNA was extracted from every sample with Trizol reagent. Amplification of the libraries took two PCR steps, and the second step added a second sample barcode plus Illumina TruSeq adapters. The libraries were sequenced on an Illumina NovaSeq using 2 x 150 bp paired-end reads. Per the original workflow: The reads were demultiplexed and collapsed into UMI-guided consensus sequences using migec v1.2.7. With mixcr v2.1.11, UMI consensuses were aligned to TRA and TRB V and J templates and assembled into clonotypes. A clonotype was counted as expanded or contracted only if both edgeR and NoisET called the change significant, with noise models trained on biological replicates. For edgeR calls, the cutoffs were a false discovery rate-adjusted p below 0.01 and a log2 fold-change threshold of 1. As an exploratory analysis of dynamics, PCA with hierarchical clustering was applied to max-normalized trajectories of the 1000 most abundant clonotypes. Separately sequenced CD4+ and CD8+ repertoires were used to assign the CD4 or CD8 phenotype of responding clones. TCRdb cleaned the public reads at Q25 with fastp, built clones with MiXCR and kept in-frame beta chains. A single entry per CDR3 protein holds the most common genes and DNA from its merged rows. V and J calls and clone size were set by TCRdb, not the authors. In this sample the table shows about 350,000 distinct CDR3 sequences, 12% to 15% of which occur a single time. The top ten clones comprise 20% to 25% of the sample.

Overall study outcomes, separate from this receptor: Contracting CD4+ clones were found mainly in CM and EM memory subsets, while CD8+ clones were enriched in EMRA. The study covered only a couple of mild cases, and larger cohorts including severe cases with pre-infection samples were considered necessary. Clones that contracted from day 15 to 85 showed balanced CD4/CD8 phenotypes, whereas a second wave of clones that expanded from day 15 to 37 leaned towards CD4+. SARS-CoV-2 specificity was not confirmed for the second-wave clones peaking on day 37. The detection of some responding clones in pre-infection memory suggests that pre-existing cross-reactive memory T cells joined the SARS-CoV-2 response.

The chain employs TRBV5-1 and TRBJ1-6; TRBD1 is a possible D gene, resting on 6 matching bases. Input material: PBMCs or a T cell subset sorted from them (not recorded which). The clonotype originates from a man aged 18 to 30 who had mild COVID-19 (a few samples of this study predate the infection). The sample titles of this study are shuffled in the database, so cell type and time point are left out; the donor was told from shared clones. The DNA reads as follows: TGCGCCAGCAGCTTGGATACAGGGTGGGGATCACCCCTCCACTTT. This codes for CASSLDTGWGSPLHF. Beyond the CDR3, the reference TRBV5-1 and TRBJ1-6 genes provide the residues; the full variable domain reads: KAGVTQTPRYLIKTRGQQVTLSCSPISGHRSVSWYQQTPGQGLQFLFEYFSETQRNKGNFPGRFSGRQFSNSRSEMNVSTLELGDSALYLCASSLDTGWGSPLHFGNGTRLTVT.